The 12 T cell receptor beta chains reported below all come from one sample, sequenced in a study of T cell changes during pregnancy in multiple sclerosis. The method was immunoSEQ multiplex PCR; TCRdb's version includes in-frame clones alone and lacks a portion of them. The table lists 65,000 to 85,000 clones, around 94% of them singletons. Sample: CD4+ T cells from peripheral blood mononuclear cells, taken before pregnancy. The receptor source for this set is a female donor with multiple sclerosis, enrolled in a pregnancy study.

This sequence joins TRBV29-1 and TRBJ1-1; D perhaps matches TRBD1 (6 bases). Germline CDR1 reads SQVTM; CDR2 reads ANQGSEA. The CDR3 is 12 amino acids. Trimming stripped 6 bases from V and 4 bases from J, with 12 bases between. CDR3 residues: CSVPGHPTEAFF. The CDR3 coding sequence is TGCAGCGTGCCGGGACACCCCACTGAAGCTTTCTTT.

The chain uses TRBV27 and TRBJ2-5, with 12 bases that match TRBD1. Germline trimming cut 7 bases from V and 5 bases from J; bases unmatched to any gene: 8. The CDR3 covers 15 residues. Germline loops: CDR1 MNHEY, CDR2 SMNVEV (reference sequence). The CDR3 DNA sequence: TGTGCCAGCACCAAGGGACAGGGGGCAGGGGAGACCCAGTACTTC. This gives the protein CASTKGQGAGETQYF.

With respect to this clone: The junction shows a germline mismatch at one end, possibly a read error. This sequence joins TRBV19 and TRBJ2-2, with D possibly being TRBD1 (5 bases). From germline, CDR1 is LNHDA and CDR2 SQIVND (reference sequence). The length of the CDR3 is 16 residues. As DNA, the CDR3 is TGTGCCAGTAGTCTAGAACCTCAGGGTACAACCGGGGAGCTGTTTTTT. Amino acid sequence: CASSLEPQGTTGELFF.

This clone was seen a handful of times. This chain joins TRBV5-6 and TRBJ2-1; tentative D call: TRBD1 (6 bases). V lost 4 bases and J 6 bases, leaving 11 bases between the germline ends. CDR1 is SGHDT and CDR2 is YYEEEE in the germline V gene. There are 13 residues in the CDR3. CDR3 sequence reads: CASSVDRRNEQFF. The CDR3 region has the DNA TGTGCCAGCAGCGTCGACAGGCGCAATGAGCAGTTCTTC.

The chain is built from TRBV9 and TRBJ1-2; 9 bases fit TRBD1. CDR3 length: 15 residues. V shed 2 bases, J shed 4 bases, and the junction held 6 bases outside the gene matches. Germline CDR1 reads SGDLS; CDR2 reads YYNGEE. Here the CDR3 reads CASSVGDRVSYGYTF. DNA of the CDR3: TGTGCCAGCAGCGTGGGGGACAGGGTCTCCTATGGCTACACCTTC.

The V call is TRBV6-6, the J call TRBJ1-2; 8 nucleotides agree with TRBD1. CDR1 is MNHNY and CDR2 is SVGAGI in the germline V gene (reference sequence). The CDR3 is 15 residues long. With V trimmed by 1 base and J by 6 bases, 7 bases remained unmatched. This CDR3 reads CASSYLRTGRDGYTF. The CDR3, as DNA: TGTGCCAGCAGTTACTTGAGGACAGGGAGGGATGGCTACACCTTC.

This chain uses TRBV10-2 with TRBJ1-1; unclear D gene. From germline, CDR1 is WSHSY and CDR2 SAAADI. The CDR3 runs to 13 residues. V shed 3 bases and J shed 6 bases, with 11 bases lying between them. DNA for the CDR3: TGCGCCAGCAGTGAATATCTTAGTCCTGAAGCTTTCTTT. This gives the protein CASSEYLSPEAFF.

This sequence joins TRBV2 and TRBJ1-5; no reliable D call. Between the trimmed V and J ends, which lost 7 bases and 9 bases, there was a span of 13 bases. Germline-derived CDR1 and CDR2 are SNHLY and FYNNEI. CDR3 size: 12 residues. DNA of the CDR3: TGTGCCAGCACGACGGGAGAAATGCCCCAGCATTTT. Translating it yields CASTTGEMPQHF. Variable domain in full (rest from reference TRBV2 and TRBJ1-5): EPEVTQTPSHQVTQMGQEVILRCVPISNHLYFYWYRQILGQKVEFLVSFYNNEISEKSEIFDDQFSVERPDGSNFTLKIRSTKLEDSAMYFCASTTGEMPQHFGDGTRLSIL.

The rearrangement joins TRBV11-2 to TRBJ1-4; no firm D call. V was pared by 5 bases and J by 6 bases, with 16 bases between. The CDR3 extends over 15 amino acids. Germline V gene data show CDR1 as SGHAT and CDR2 as FQNNGV. Written as DNA, the CDR3 is TGTGCCAGCAGCCTAGGTGGCGCGAGGCATGAAAAACTGTTTTTT. It is translated as CASSLGGARHEKLFF.

This chain links TRBV5-1 with TRBJ1-1, with 7 bases that match TRBD1. The CDR3 has 15 amino acids. The V gene end was trimmed by 4 bases and the J gene end by 2 bases; junction bases not matched to a gene: 8. CDR1 SGHRS and CDR2 YFSETQ come from the germline V gene. CDR3 loop: CASSDRQGHNTEAFF. The CDR3 coding sequence is TGCGCCAGCAGCGATCGACAGGGCCATAACACTGAAGCTTTCTTT. Full variable domain (rest looked up from reference TRBV5-1 and TRBJ1-1): KAGVTQTPRYLIKTRGQQVTLSCSPISGHRSVSWYQQTPGQGLQFLFEYFSETQRNKGNFPGRFSGRQFSNSRSEMNVSTLELGDSALYLCASSDRQGHNTEAFFGQGTRLTVV.

The chain links TRBV19 to TRBJ2-1; TRBD2 aligns across 11 bases. This CDR3 spans 17 amino acids. CDR1 is LNHDA, CDR2 SQIVND, per germline (reference sequence). J gave up 4 bases and V 3 bases, and 8 bases lay outside the gene matches. Here the CDR3 reads CASSIAKGTSGYNEQFF. The CDR3 DNA reads TGTGCCAGTAGTATCGCAAAAGGGACTAGCGGATACAATGAGCAGTTCTTC.

The J gene is TRBJ1-6, the V gene TRBV9; D remains ambiguous. With 0 bases removed from V and 9 bases from J, the gap between germline ends came to 16 bases. The CDR3 is 16 residues long. Germline lookup yields CDR1 SGDLS and CDR2 YYNGEE. CDR3 amino acids: CASSVDPRPFGSPLHF. CDR3 nucleotide sequence: TGTGCCAGCAGCGTAGATCCGAGGCCATTCGGTTCACCCCTCCACTTT.